This entry lists 15 T cell receptor beta chains sequenced from one sample in a study of identical twins (TCRdb year 2016). Libraries were built with 5' RACE. Instrument used: Illumina HiSeq 2000. The public reads were reanalyzed by TCRdb: fastp trimming at Q25, MiXCR alignment, in-frame beta chains only. Merged by CDR3 protein, the rows form single entries marked with the most common genes and DNA. The sample table contains 300,000 to 400,000 distinct CDR3 sequences; only one count was recorded for 8.5% to 10% of them. In total, the top ten clones hold around 8.6% of the sample. Sequencing was carried out using naive T cells sorted from blood. In light of the paper, this sample's cell subset or site label describes: cells isolated with a human naive T-cell isolation kit. The receptors were sampled from a woman in her forties or fifties in good health.

The J gene is TRBJ1-4, the V gene TRBV27; D unresolved. Looked up from germline, CDR1 is MNHEY and CDR2 is SMNVEV (reference sequence). V lost 2 bases and J 10 bases, leaving 5 bases between the germline ends. The CDR3 has 11 residues. The CDR3 region is CASSLGGKLFF. Here the CDR3 DNA reads TGTGCCAGCAGTTTAGGTGGAAAACTGTTTTTT.

This clonotype was counted ten times or more. The chain combines TRBV5-1 with TRBJ2-1; D is possibly TRBD1 (5 bases). This CDR3 comprises 16 residues. Germline CDR1 is SGHRS and CDR2 is YFSETQ. Trimming shortened V by 3 bases and J by 4 bases, and 17 bases separated the two germline ends. CDR3 in DNA: TGCGCCAGCAGCTCGACCTTACAAACAGGATACAATGAGCAGTTCTTC. It codes for CASSSTLQTGYNEQFF.

This clonotype was counted between two and nine times. The CDR3 DNA reads as TGTGCCACCAGTGATACCGGGACAGGGGAATGGAATGAGCAGTTCTTC. This translates into CATSDTGTGEWNEQFF. This sequence joins TRBV24-1 and TRBJ2-1, with 10 positions matching TRBD1. The trim removed 3 bases at V and 7 bases at J, leaving 8 bases unmatched. CDR1 is KGHDR and CDR2 is SFDVKD in the germline V gene. This CDR3 region has 16 residues.

The chain carries TRBV4-1 and TRBJ1-1; 7 nucleotides agree with TRBD1. This CDR3 has 15 residues. The germline CDR1 and CDR2 sequences are MGHRA and YSYEKL. The J segment lost 5 bases and the V segment lost 6 bases, leaving 12 bases of the junction unmatched. The CDR3: CASRPVGQGETEAFF. CDR3 nucleotide sequence: TGCGCCAGCAGACCCGTGGGGCAGGGGGAGACTGAAGCTTTCTTT.

This clonotype was recorded a few times. In nucleotides, the CDR3 is TGTGCCAGCAGCCCCCCGGGGGCCACTGAAGCTTTCTTT. Amino acids: CASSPPGATEAFF. This rearrangement joins TRBV11-3 to TRBJ1-1; D perhaps matches TRBD1 (6 bases). Germline V gene lookup returns CDR1 SGHNT and CDR2 YENEEA. The germline V and J ends were trimmed by 5 bases and 4 bases, with 11 bases remaining between them. The CDR3 has 13 amino acids.

The chain has TRBV6-1 and TRBJ1-5, with D unresolved. V lost 2 bases to trimming and J lost 4 bases, with 6 bases between them. The germline V gene encodes CDR1 MNHNS and CDR2 SASEGT. The CDR3 length is 13 residues. For the CDR3, the DNA is TGTGCCAGCAGTGAATTAGGGAATCAGCCCCAGCATTTT. Translating gives CASSELGNQPQHF.

V usage is TRBV30 and J usage is TRBJ1-2; D remains ambiguous. CDR1 is GTSNPN, CDR2 SVGIG, per germline (reference sequence). Trimming pared 2 bases from V and 10 bases from J, leaving 17 bases between. CDR3 length equals 13 residues. In DNA form, the CDR3 reads TGTGCCTGGAGTATCGAGAGGACTCGGACCTACACCTTC. Translating gives CAWSIERTRTYTF. The full variable domain, its missing parts supplied by reference TRBV30 and TRBJ1-2, is SQTIHQWPATLVQPVGSPLSLECTVEGTSNPNLYWYRQAAGRGLQLLFYSVGIGQISSEVPQNLSASRPQDRQFILSSKKLLLSDSGFYLCAWSIERTRTYTFGSGTRLTVV.

Regarding this clonotype: A much larger clone lies a single base off, so this may be a read error. Because it lacks the conserved phenylalanine or tryptophan at the end, this CDR3 is likely a read error. This chain joins TRBV5-1 and TRBJ2-2; 7 bases match TRBD1. The CDR3 covers 15 residues. From germline, CDR1 is SGHRS and CDR2 YFSETQ. J gave up 4 bases and V 6 bases, and 9 bases lay outside the gene matches. CDR3: CASTLGSGGTGELFC. In DNA, the CDR3 is TGCGCCAGCACCCTAGGTTCAGGGGGCACCGGGGAGCTGTTTTGT.

The rearrangement uses TRBV20-1 and TRBJ1-1; D is uncertain. CDR1 DFQATT and CDR2 SNEGSKA come from the germline V gene (reference sequence). This CDR3 region has 11 residues. Trimming stripped 3 bases from V and 5 bases from J, with 7 bases between. The CDR3 is CSASGQTEAFF. CDR3 nucleotides: TGCAGTGCTAGCGGGCAGACTGAAGCTTTCTTT.

This clonotype was observed many times. The chain recombines TRBV5-1 with TRBJ2-1, with TRBD1 matching over 9 bases. The V gene end was trimmed by 4 bases and the J gene end by 7 bases; junction bases not matched to a gene: 6. The CDR3 runs to 14 residues. Germline V gene data show CDR1 as SGHRS and CDR2 as YFSETQ. The CDR3 loop reads CASSLRDRDNEQFF. CDR3 coding DNA: TGCGCCAGCAGCCTCCGGGACAGGGATAATGAGCAGTTCTTC.

J is TRBJ1-1 and V is TRBV21-1. TRBV21-1 is assigned pseudogene status. This CDR3 has 13 residues. The CDR3 DNA follows: TGTGCCAGCAGCAAAGCGCATGGGTCTGAAGCTTTCTTT. Translating gives CASSKAHGSEAFF.

This clonotype was recorded many times. The chain has TRBV7-9 and TRBJ1-2; D unclear. CDR1 and CDR2 (germline): SEHNR, FQNEAQ (reference sequence). V gave up 5 bases and J gave up 5 bases, with 6 bases separating them. This CDR3 is 11 amino acids long. Here the CDR3 DNA reads TGTGCCAGCAGCCACGAATATGGCTACACCTTC. The encoded protein is CASSHEYGYTF.

The rearrangement links TRBV5-1 to TRBJ2-3; D call uncertain. Trimming removed 0 bases from V and 8 bases from J, with 7 bases in between. The germline gives CDR1 SGHRS, CDR2 YFSETQ. This CDR3 is 12 amino acids long. The CDR3 DNA follows: TGCGCCAGCAGCTTGGACGATGGTACGCAGTATTTT. As protein: CASSLDDGTQYF.

This clonotype was counted between two and nine times. This chain uses TRBV3-1 with TRBJ2-7; possibly TRBD2 for D (5 bases). V was shortened by 0 bases and J by 7 bases, with 19 bases between the two germline ends. The CDR3 runs 16 residues. Germline CDR1 reads LGHDT; CDR2 reads YNNKEL (reference sequence). The CDR3 loop reads CASSQEGPARTSEQYF. The CDR3 nucleotides read TGTGCCAGCAGCCAAGAGGGCCCAGCCCGGACTTCAGAGCAGTACTTC.

This clonotype was observed a few times. The CDR3 bases are TGTGCCAGCAGCGTAGGCCCCTTCCTTAGCGGGAGGACGTCCTACAATGAGCAGTTCTTC. Translation gives CASSVGPFLSGRTSYNEQFF. This chain links TRBV9 with TRBJ2-1, with TRBD2 matching over 10 bases. The germline CDR1 and CDR2 sequences are SGDLS and YYNGEE. This CDR3 is built from 20 residues. With V trimmed by 0 bases and J by 1 base, 13 bases remained unmatched.